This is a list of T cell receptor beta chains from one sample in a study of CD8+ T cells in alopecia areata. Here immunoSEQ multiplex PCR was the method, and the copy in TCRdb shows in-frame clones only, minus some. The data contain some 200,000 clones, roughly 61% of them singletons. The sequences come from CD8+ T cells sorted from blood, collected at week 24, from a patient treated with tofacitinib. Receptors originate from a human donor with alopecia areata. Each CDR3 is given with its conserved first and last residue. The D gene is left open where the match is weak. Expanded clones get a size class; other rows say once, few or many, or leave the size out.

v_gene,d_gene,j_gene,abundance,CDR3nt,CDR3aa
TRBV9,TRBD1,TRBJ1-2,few,TGTGCCAGCAGCGTAGTAGCTGGGACAGAGAAGAACTATGGCTACACCTTC,CASSVVAGTEKNYGYTF
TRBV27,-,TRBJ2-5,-,TGTGCCAGCAGTTTATCGGGGGGGGCTACCCAAGAGACCCAGTACTTC,CASSLSGGATQETQYF
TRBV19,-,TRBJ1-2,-,TGTGCCAGTACATACAACGACAGGAGCTATGGCTACACCTTC,CASTYNDRSYGYTF
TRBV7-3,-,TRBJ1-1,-,TGTGCCAGCAGCTTAGTGCCGGAGGTTGCTGAAGCTTTCTTT,CASSLVPEVAEAFF
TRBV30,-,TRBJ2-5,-,TGTGCCTGTGGGGGCCTAGGAGGAGAGACCCAGTACTTC,CACGGLGGETQYF
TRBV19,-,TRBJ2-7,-,TGTGCCAGTAGTCCTGGGACGAATTACGAGCAGTACTTC,CASSPGTNYEQYF
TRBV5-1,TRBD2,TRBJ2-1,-,TGCGCCAGCAGGGACAGCGGGGGAGTCAGTGAGCAGTTCTTC,CASRDSGGVSEQFF
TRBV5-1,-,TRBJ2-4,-,TGCGCCAGCAGCTCCAGGGGGGGGAAAAACATTCAGTACTTC,CASSSRGGKNIQYF
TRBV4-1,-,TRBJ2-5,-,TGCGCCAGCAGCCAAGAAGATCAGGGAGGTAGGGCCCAGTACTTC,CASSQEDQGGRAQYF
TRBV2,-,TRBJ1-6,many,TGTGCCAGCAGGGAGGGAAGGTTCAATAATTCACCCCTCCACTTT,CASREGRFNNSPLHF
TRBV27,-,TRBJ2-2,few,TGTGCCAGCAGTTCCGACGGGGAGCTGTTTTTT,CASSSDGELFF
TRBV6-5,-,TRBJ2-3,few,TGTGCCAGCAGTTACATCGGGGGCTCCACAGATACGCAGTATTTT,CASSYIGGSTDTQYF
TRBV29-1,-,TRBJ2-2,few,TGCAGCGTTTGGGGGGCGAACACCGGGGAGCTGTTTTTT,CSVWGANTGELFF
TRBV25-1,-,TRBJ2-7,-,TGTGCCAGCACCCCCCGCGGGATCCACGAGCAGTACTTC,CASTPRGIHEQYF
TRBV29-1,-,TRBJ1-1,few,TGCAGCGTTGAAGATGGCACTGAAGCTTTCTTT,CSVEDGTEAFF
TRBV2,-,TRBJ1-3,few,TGTGCCAGCAGTGAGAGTGGAAACACCATATATTTT,CASSESGNTIYF
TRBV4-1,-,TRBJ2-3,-,TGCGCCAGCAGCCAAGTCATTGCGGATTCTGATACGCAGTATTTT,CASSQVIADSDTQYF
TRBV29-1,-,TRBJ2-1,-,TGCAGCGTTGTGATGGATGAGCAGTTCTTC,CSVVMDEQFF
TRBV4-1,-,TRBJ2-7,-,TGCGCCAGCAGCCAAAGAGAGGACGGCCTCTACGAGCAGTACTTC,CASSQREDGLYEQYF
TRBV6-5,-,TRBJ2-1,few,TGTGCCAGCAGTTACTCAGGGTCCTCCACCTACAATGAGCAGTTCTTC,CASSYSGSSTYNEQFF
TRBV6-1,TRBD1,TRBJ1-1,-,TGTGCCAGCAGTGTCCCCCAAACAGGGGGCCAAACTGAAGCTTTCTTT,CASSVPQTGGQTEAFF
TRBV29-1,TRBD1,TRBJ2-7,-,TGCAGCGTTGAAGTTCCGGGACAGTCCTACGAGCAGTACTTC,CSVEVPGQSYEQYF
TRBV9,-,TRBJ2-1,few,TGTGCCAGCAGCGGCCGTACTAGCTCCCCCAGTGAGCAGTTCTTC,CASSGRTSSPSEQFF
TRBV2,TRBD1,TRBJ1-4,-,TGTGCCGTACCGGGACAGAGTAATGAAAAACTGTTTTTT,CAVPGQSNEKLFF
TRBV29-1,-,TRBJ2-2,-,TGCAGCGTTGAAGATAGAGGGACCGGGGAGCTGTTTTTT,CSVEDRGTGELFF
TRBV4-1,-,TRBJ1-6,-,TGCGCCAGCAGCTTCCTTACGTCACCCCTCCACTTT,CASSFLTSPLHF
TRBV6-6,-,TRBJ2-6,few,TGTGCCAGCAGTTACGGTCACTCTGGGGCCAACGTCCTGACTTTC,CASSYGHSGANVLTF
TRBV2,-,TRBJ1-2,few,TGTGCCAGCCCAACTAATGGGGAAAGCAACTATGGCTACACCTTC,CASPTNGESNYGYTF
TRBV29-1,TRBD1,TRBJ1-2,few,TGCAGCGTTGAGCCCCGGGACAGGATCACCTCTAACTATGGCTACACCTTC,CSVEPRDRITSNYGYTF
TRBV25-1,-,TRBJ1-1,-,TGTGCCAGCAGCCTTGGGGACACTGAAGCTTTCTTT,CASSLGDTEAFF
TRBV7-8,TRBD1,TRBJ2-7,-,TGTGCCAGCAGCCGCCTCCACGACAGGGGGATTATAACCCCCTACGAGCAGTACTTC,CASSRLHDRGIITPYEQYF
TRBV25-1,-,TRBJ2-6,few,TGTGCCAGCAAGAACGGCTCTGGGGCCAACGTCCTGACTTTC,CASKNGSGANVLTF
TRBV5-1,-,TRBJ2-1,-,TGCGCCAGCAGCTCTAGTAATGAGCAGTTCTTC,CASSSSNEQFF
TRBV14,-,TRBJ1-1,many,TGTGCCAGCAGTGAGAAGGGACACCCGGACACTGAAGCTTTCTTT,CASSEKGHPDTEAFF
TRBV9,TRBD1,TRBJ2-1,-,TGTGCCAGCAGCGTGGGCAGGGGGCGCTACAATGAGCAGTTCTTC,CASSVGRGRYNEQFF
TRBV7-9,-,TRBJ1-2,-,TGTGCCAGCAGCTTGGACAACTATGGCTACACCTTC,CASSLDNYGYTF
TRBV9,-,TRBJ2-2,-,TGTGCCAGCAGCCCCACTCCGGGGGAGCTGTTTTTT,CASSPTPGELFF
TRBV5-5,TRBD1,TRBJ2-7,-,TGTGCCAGCAGCCCCCTGACAGGGGGGTCGTACGAGCAGTACTTC,CASSPLTGGSYEQYF
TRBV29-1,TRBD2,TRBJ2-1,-,TGCAGCGTTCGAACCCGACTAGCGGGGGGCTACAATGAGCAGTTCTTC,CSVRTRLAGGYNEQFF
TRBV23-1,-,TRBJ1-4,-,TGCGCCAGCAGTCGCCAGGGACCGATTCCAAATGAAAAACTGTTTTTT,CASSRQGPIPNEKLFF
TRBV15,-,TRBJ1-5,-,TGTGCCACCAGCAGTGGTAGCGGGGTAACTCAGCCCCAGCATTTT,CATSSGSGVTQPQHF
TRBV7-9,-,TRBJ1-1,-,TGTGCCAGCAGCGGGAGAGAGGGCAGCGCTGAAGCTTTCTTT,CASSGREGSAEAFF
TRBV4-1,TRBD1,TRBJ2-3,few,TGCGCCAGCAGCCAGAGGGGGACAGGAACAGATACGCAGTATTTT,CASSQRGTGTDTQYF
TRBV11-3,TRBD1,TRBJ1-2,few,TGTGCCAGCAGCTTAGCATTCGGACAGGGAGAGGAGTATGGCTACACCTTC,CASSLAFGQGEEYGYTF
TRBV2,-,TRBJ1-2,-,TGTGCCAGCAGTGAAACGTCACCGACAGCCACGGGTGGCTACACCTTC,CASSETSPTATGGYTF
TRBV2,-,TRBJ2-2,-,TGTGCCAGCCCAGGGAACACCGGGGAGCTGTTTTTT,CASPGNTGELFF
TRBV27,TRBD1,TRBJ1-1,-,TGTGCCAGCACTGCGTCAGGGGGGATGAACACTGAAGCTTTCTTT,CASTASGGMNTEAFF
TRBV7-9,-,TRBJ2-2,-,TGTGCCAGCAGCCGAACCACCGGGGAGCTGTTTTTT,CASSRTTGELFF